One and the same sample provided the 5 T cell receptor beta chains below, sequenced in a study of cytomegalovirus exposure and HLA in healthy donors. PCR amplification relied on 60 Vbeta primers (plus 13 Jbeta primers). Method: immunoSEQ multiplex PCR; TCRdb's copy keeps in-frame clones and lacks some. The sample holds some 140,000 clones, around 82% seen once. The source material was PBMCs. These receptors were obtained from a woman in her 40s in good health and CMV-seropositive.

The J gene is TRBJ2-7, the V gene TRBV6-1, with TRBD1 matching 12 bases. The V and J ends lost 0 bases and 3 bases, in that order; junction bases with no gene match: 3. Germline V CDR1 and CDR2: MNHNS, SASEGT. This CDR3 has 16 amino acids. As DNA, the CDR3 is TGTGCCAGCAGTGAAGCCGGGACAGGGGGCTACTACGAGCAGTACTTC. Its protein product is CASSEAGTGGYYEQYF.

This chain uses TRBV5-1 with TRBJ1-1; D remains unclear. The CDR3 runs 16 residues. Trimming removed 3 bases at V and 4 bases at J, with 19 bases between. CDR1 SGHRS and CDR2 YFSETQ come from the germline V gene. In DNA form, the CDR3 reads TGCGCCAGCAGCTCATCGCCGGGGATGGTGGCCACTGAAGCTTTCTTT. Residues: CASSSSPGMVATEAFF.

The CDR3: CASSSRQGESTNEKLFF. Written as DNA, the CDR3 is TGTGCCAGCAGCTCCCGACAGGGGGAGTCGACTAATGAAAAACTGTTTTTT. The chain employs TRBV9 and TRBJ1-4, with 9 bases identical to TRBD1. J was trimmed by 2 bases and V by 4 bases; bases with no gene match: 9. The CDR3 extends over 17 amino acids. CDR1 and CDR2 (germline): SGDLS, YYNGEE.

The chain joins TRBV15 to TRBJ2-1; 8 bases fit TRBD1. The germline CDR1 and CDR2 sequences are LNHNV and YYDKDF (reference sequence). With V trimmed by 6 bases and J by 8 bases, 3 bases remained unmatched. This CDR3 contains 12 residues. Here the CDR3 reads CATRGQGHEQFF. CDR3 coding DNA: TGTGCCACCAGAGGACAGGGCCATGAGCAGTTCTTC.

The chain couples TRBV2 to TRBJ1-5; D uncertain. This CDR3 contains 13 residues. CDR1 SNHLY and CDR2 FYNNEI come from the germline V gene. Between the trimmed V and J ends, which lost 6 bases and 2 bases, there was a span of 8 bases. The CDR3: CASRAARNQPQHF. The CDR3 DNA follows: TGTGCCAGCAGAGCGGCCCGCAATCAGCCCCAGCATTTT.